These 14 T cell receptor beta chains originate from one sample sequenced in a study of beta chain features in type 1 diabetes. General study results and limits: Among patients with Type 1 diabetes, TCRB CDR3s were moderately but significantly shorter in every one of the four CD4+ subsets.

Their specific antigens are unknown. Every isolated RNA sample was fully reverse transcribed, so sequencing captured expressed TCRB transcripts. TCRdb's table, derived via immunoSEQ multiplex PCR, lists solely in-frame clones and lacks some. The repertoire has around 140,000 clones, roughly 10% of them found once; the top ten carry about 0.7%. Sequences were obtained from central memory CD4+ T cells from blood. These receptors were obtained from a young man with type 1 diabetes.

J is TRBJ1-4 and V is TRBV7-8, with D uncertain. This CDR3 has 16 amino acids. CDR1 is SGHVS and CDR2 is FQNEAQ in the germline V gene. Trimming removed 2 bases at V and 4 bases at J, with 14 bases between. CDR3 region: CASSLLGLGLNEKLFF. DNA for the CDR3: TGTGCCAGCAGCTTATTGGGTCTGGGCCTTAATGAAAAACTGTTTTTT.

This clone has more than one count but fewer than ten. J is TRBJ2-5 and V is TRBV4-1; 11 bases map to TRBD2. Trimming at V came to 1 base and at J to 2 bases, leaving 3 bases not matched to a gene. The CDR3 consists of 16 residues. CDR1 and CDR2 from the germline V gene are MGHRA and YSYEKL. CDR3: CASSQVGTSGQETQYF. CDR3 bases: TGCGCCAGCAGCCAAGTAGGGACTAGCGGACAAGAGACCCAGTACTTC.

V is TRBV6-6 and J is TRBJ2-7; 8 nucleotides line up with TRBD2. From germline, CDR1 is MNHNY and CDR2 SVGAGI (reference sequence). This CDR3 is built from 14 residues. V was pared by 5 bases and J by 8 bases, with 11 bases of the junction left unmatched. The CDR3 reads CASSKRGFDEKQYF. DNA for the CDR3: TGTGCCAGCAGTAAGCGGGGGTTTGACGAAAAGCAGTACTTC.

This clone was counted only a few times. The chain employs TRBV5-4 and TRBJ2-3; 9 bases agree with TRBD2. Germline V CDR1 and CDR2: SGHNT, YYREEE (reference sequence). J lost 6 bases, V lost 4 bases, and 9 bases had no gene match. The CDR3 contains 15 residues. CDR3 amino acids: CASSKAGGNLDTQYF. In DNA form, the CDR3 reads TGTGCCAGCAGCAAAGCGGGGGGAAACCTTGATACGCAGTATTTT.

V and J are TRBV5-6 and TRBJ1-1; perhaps TRBD1 as D (5 bases). Germline V gene sequence: CDR1 SGHDT, CDR2 YYEEEE. The CDR3 covers 13 residues. The V gene lost 4 bases and the J gene lost 6 bases, with 13 bases spanning the gap. Here the CDR3 reads CASSRAGVAEAFF. CDR3 sequence (DNA): TGTGCCAGCAGCCGGGCGGGGGTAGCTGAAGCTTTCTTT.

The CDR3 nucleotides are TGTGCCAGCAGAGTCGGGGGAGGAGACACCGGGGAGCTGTTTTTT. It specifies CASRVGGGDTGELFF. The chain is built from TRBV5-4 and TRBJ2-2; D is possibly TRBD2 (6 bases). The V gene lost 5 bases and the J gene lost 3 bases, with 14 bases spanning the gap. CDR1 and CDR2 from the germline V gene are SGHNT and YYREEE (reference sequence). CDR3 size: 15 residues.

This clone was seen a handful of times. The CDR3 region has the DNA TGTGCCAGCTCACCAGGCATCCAAGAGACCCAGTACTTC. Protein product: CASSPGIQETQYF. The rearrangement uses TRBV18 and TRBJ2-5; D gene unclear. Trimming pared 2 bases from V and 1 base from J, leaving 5 bases between. The CDR3 totals 13 residues. Germline V gene sequence: CDR1 KGHSH, CDR2 LQKENI.

This sequence joins TRBV6-1 and TRBJ2-7, with 9 positions matching TRBD1. With V trimmed by 4 bases and J by 4 bases, 5 bases remained unmatched. CDR1 and CDR2 from the germline V gene are MNHNS and SASEGT. CDR3 length equals 14 residues. In DNA, the CDR3 is TGTGCCAGCAGTGGGGGGACAGGGAAATACGAGCAGTACTTC. Translation: CASSGGTGKYEQYF.

The chain joins TRBV4-1 to TRBJ2-4, with TRBD1 matching over 7 bases. The V and J ends lost 5 bases and 2 bases, in that order; junction bases with no gene match: 6. This CDR3 spans 15 amino acids. The germline V gene has CDR1 MGHRA and CDR2 YSYEKL. Here the CDR3 reads CASSSYRGSKNIQYF. CDR3 coding DNA: TGCGCCAGCAGCTCGTACAGGGGATCCAAAAACATTCAGTACTTC.

The chain is built from TRBV30 and TRBJ1-6, with D unresolved. With 4 bases removed from V and 7 bases from J, the gap between germline ends came to 14 bases. The V gene's germline CDR1 is GTSNPN and CDR2 SVGIG (reference sequence). The CDR3 is 14 residues long. The CDR3 sequence is CAWNSQAPNSPLHF. CDR3 in DNA: TGTGCCTGGAATTCGCAGGCCCCCAATTCACCCCTCCACTTT.

In its sample, this clone was seen a few times. The chain couples TRBV5-1 to TRBJ2-1; D is possibly TRBD2 (6 bases). Trimming took 0 bases from V and 0 from J, leaving 7 bases between them. Germline CDR1 SGHRS, CDR2 YFSETQ. This CDR3 spans 15 amino acids. This CDR3 reads CASSLGGVSYNEQFF. CDR3 bases: TGCGCCAGCAGCTTGGGCGGGGTCTCCTACAATGAGCAGTTCTTC.

The chain recombines TRBV11-2 with TRBJ1-1; possible D gene TRBD1, 5 bases. This CDR3 has 13 amino acids. Germline CDR1 and CDR2: SGHAT and FQNNGV. V was clipped by 5 bases and J by 12 bases, with 19 bases between them. The CDR3 DNA reads TGTGCCAGCAGCCTAGGCAGCCTCAGGGTGCCTTTCTTT. As protein: CASSLGSLRVPFF.

This clone was counted a few times. The chain combines TRBV28 with TRBJ2-3; 12 nucleotides agree with TRBD2. The germline V gene has CDR1 MDHEN and CDR2 SYDVKM. The CDR3 spans 13 residues. The ends lost 10 bases at V and 5 bases at J; junction bases unmatched: 4. The CDR3: CATKLAGGDTQYF. In DNA, the CDR3 is TGTGCCACCAAACTAGCGGGGGGAGATACGCAGTATTTT.

The chain has TRBV7-2 and TRBJ1-6, with 9 nucleotides matching TRBD1. The ends lost 2 bases at V and 10 bases at J; junction bases unmatched: 6. The CDR3 contains 15 residues. Germline lookup yields CDR1 SGHTA and CDR2 FQGNSA. DNA of the CDR3: TGTGCCAGCAGCTTAAACACAGGGGGCTTCTCACCCCTCCACTTT. Its translation is CASSLNTGGFSPLHF.